These T cell receptor beta chains were read from a single sample in a study of blood T cell repertoires in COVID-19. The repertoire was sequenced with immunoSEQ multiplex PCR; TCRdb's copy has only in-frame clones and lacks some. Found here are 180,000 or so clones, around 80% of them singletons; the top ten hold around 14%. Sequenced: PBMCs or T cells enriched from blood (not recorded which). The receptors shown here come from a man between 60 and 75 years old who had been exposed to COVID-19. Both conserved end residues are part of each CDR3. D genes are given only for firm matches. A row's size may be missing; if present it is once, few, many or a size class.

clone size	V gene	J gene	D gene	CDR3 DNA	CDR3 protein
-	TRBV11-3	TRBJ2-7	-	TGTGCCAGCAGCTTCCCTTTCCATCAGTACGAGCAGTACTTC	CASSFPFHQYEQYF
-	TRBV27	TRBJ2-7	-	TGTGCCAGCAGTTCAAACAGGGTATCCTACGAGCAGTACTTC	CASSSNRVSYEQYF
-	TRBV2	TRBJ2-1	TRBD1	TGTGCCATCCACTTCCGGGACAGGGCCTACAATGAGCAGTTCTTC	CAIHFRDRAYNEQFF
-	TRBV7-8	TRBJ2-7	TRBD2	TGTGCCAGCAGCTTACACCCCCGTGGGACTACCTACGGGGAGCAGTACTTC	CASSLHPRGTTYGEQYF
-	TRBV27	TRBJ2-1	-	TGTGCCAGCAGTTTAAGGGAGTACAATGAGCAGTTCTTC	CASSLREYNEQFF
-	TRBV4-3	TRBJ2-2	TRBD2	TGCGCCAGCAGCCAAGACTCTAGCGGGAGTTGGAGCTCCGGGGAGCTGTTTTTT	CASSQDSSGSWSSGELFF
once	TRBV28	TRBJ2-7	TRBD2	TGTGCCAGCCTTGGGGCGGGGGGCCGCACCTACGAGCAGTACTTC	CASLGAGGRTYEQYF
-	TRBV5-1	TRBJ2-2	TRBD1	TGCGCCAGCAGCTCCTACAGGGACAGCAACACCGGGGAGCTGTTTTTT	CASSSYRDSNTGELFF
-	TRBV7-2	TRBJ1-2	-	TGTGCCAGCAGCCCCGCCGCGGGGGGCGTAGTAAGCTACACCTTC	CASSPAAGGVVSYTF
-	TRBV2	TRBJ1-5	-	TGTGCCAGCAGTTGGGCAGGGGACAATCAGCCCCAGCATTTT	CASSWAGDNQPQHF
-	TRBV27	TRBJ1-6	-	TGTGCCAGCAGAGGGCGGGGGGCGGGTAATTCACCCCTCCACTTT	CASRGRGAGNSPLHF
-	TRBV12-3/TRBV12-4	TRBJ2-5	-	TGTGCCAGCAGTCTAGGCGATAGGGGCCAGTACTTC	CASSLGDRGQYF
-	TRBV7-6	TRBJ1-6	TRBD1	TGTGCCAGCAGCCTAGCAGGGGGTAATAATTCACCCCTCCACTTT	CASSLAGGNNSPLHF
-	TRBV29-1	TRBJ2-7	TRBD1	TGCAGCGTTGCGGACAGGGGGCGCGGAAGGGAGCAGTACTTC	CSVADRGRGREQYF
-	TRBV9	TRBJ1-4	-	TGTGCCAGCAGCCCCCGTGGAGGGTCGGAAAAACTGTTTTTT	CASSPRGGSEKLFF
-	TRBV7-2	TRBJ2-7	TRBD1	TGTGCCAGCAGCGCACGGACAGGATCCTACGAGCAGTACTTC	CASSARTGSYEQYF
-	TRBV19	TRBJ2-3	-	TGTGCCAGTAGTAGCGGGGCAGGGACCACAGATACGCAGTATTTT	CASSSGAGTTDTQYF
-	TRBV5-6	TRBJ2-1	-	TGTGCCAGCAGCTTGTGGCACGACAATGAGCAGTTCTTC	CASSLWHDNEQFF
-	TRBV11-2	TRBJ2-5	-	TGTGCCAGCAGCTTAGATTGGCCCTCTCAGGACACGCAAAAAGAGACCCAGTACTTC	CASSLDWPSQDTQKETQYF
medium-sized	TRBV6-2/TRBV6-3	TRBJ2-3	-	TGTGCCAGCAGTTACCCCCATGAGACGCAGTATTTT	CASSYPHETQYF
-	TRBV7-9	TRBJ1-2	TRBD1	TGTGCCAGCAGCTCCGGGGGACAGAACTATGGCTACACCTTC	CASSSGGQNYGYTF
-	TRBV6-6	TRBJ2-1	-	TGTGCCAGCAGTTTTGCCTCCAAACAATACAATGAGCAGTTCTTC	CASSFASKQYNEQFF
-	TRBV3-1/TRBV3-2	TRBJ2-5	TRBD2	TGTGCCAGCAGCCAACTGAAGCGGGAGGGATGGGAGACCCAGTACTTC	CASSQLKREGWETQYF
-	TRBV21-1	TRBJ2-3	-	TGTGCCAGCAGCATCCACCGACAGGGGAGGCTCCTCGGGCAGTATTTT	CASSIHRQGRLLGQYF
-	TRBV7-3	TRBJ2-7	TRBD1	TGTGCCAGCAGCACCGTGACAGGGGGCGAGCAGTACTTC	CASSTVTGGEQYF
few	TRBV5-1	TRBJ1-4	-	TGCGCCAGCAGCTTGACCGGAGCGGATGAAAAACTGTTTTTT	CASSLTGADEKLFF
once	TRBV27	TRBJ2-7	TRBD1	TGTGCCAGCAGTCGAGGGGAAGACAGGGGATACGACTACGAGCAGTACTTC	CASSRGEDRGYDYEQYF
-	TRBV7-2	TRBJ2-7	TRBD1	TGTGCCAGCAGCTTAAACCAGCCGGCTCGGGACAGGCCTCCCTACGAGCAGTACTTC	CASSLNQPARDRPPYEQYF
-	TRBV5-8	TRBJ2-7	TRBD1	TGTGCCAGCAGCCCCGACAGGGGGGGCGAGCAGTACTTC	CASSPDRGGEQYF